This T cell receptor beta chain originates from a study of vaccination effects on CD4 cells after COVID-19. About the study: Participants were vaccinated with two doses of either the BNT162b2 or mRNA-1273 vaccine. Study findings and constraints: There was marked clonal contraction among infection- and vaccine-induced clones late after vaccination.

Using viral peptide pools, the ViraFEST assay grew out antigen-specific CD4+ T cells prior to sequencing. Culture lasted roughly 9 days before CD4+ T cell isolation. None of these healthy vaccinees had been infected with SARS-CoV-2 before vaccination. TCRdb keeps only in-frame clones here, not all; method: immunoSEQ multiplex PCR. Of some 79,000 clones listed, around 74% are singletons. For this clone: Its target is not known.

CDR1 is KGHSH, CDR2 LQKENI, per germline. V shed 3 bases and J shed 0 bases, with 8 bases lying between them. This CDR3 is 14 amino acids long. This rearrangement joins TRBV18 to TRBJ1-1; D is uncertain. This receptor was taken from a human donor who received a COVID-19 vaccine. Sample: CD4+ T cells from PBMCs cultured with HCoV-229E spike peptides, taken before COVID-19 vaccination. CDR3 protein: CASSPGLLNTEAFF. CDR3 coding DNA: TGTGCCAGCTCACCTGGACTGCTGAACACTGAAGCTTTCTTT.